Below, one T cell receptor (beta chain) is given with its context. This sample is drawn from a study of somatic mutations in cytotoxic T cells in rheumatoid arthritis. Repertoires were generated with immunoSEQ multiplex PCR, while TCRdb's copy carries only in-frame clones and drops some. The data contain about 16,000 clones, about 85% of them singletons. Germline CDR1 is LGHNA and CDR2 is YNFKEQ. This CDR3 spans 15 amino acids. V shed 3 bases and J 12 bases; nucleotides not matched to a gene: 14. The sample comprised CD8+ T cells sorted from blood. The chain uses TRBV4-2 and TRBJ1-1; 9 nucleotides align to TRBD1. This TCR was sampled from an adult with rheumatoid arthritis. The DNA for the CDR3 is TGTGCCAGCAGCCAGGCCCAAAAACCGGGACAGGGTTCTTTCTTT. It yields the protein CASSQAQKPGQGSFF.